The rows below give T cell receptor beta chains drawn from one sample of a study of T cells after yellow fever vaccination. A single record per CDR3 protein comes from TCRdb applying MiXCR to the 5' RACE reads. The sample lists around 530,000 distinct CDR3 sequences; 17% were seen once. This sample comprised PBMCs, obtained 5 to 6 days after the first yellow fever vaccination. Receptors were obtained from a man younger than 35 who received the YFV17D yellow fever vaccine. CDR3s include the opening cysteine and the closing phenylalanine or tryptophan. D genes are given only for firm matches. Expanded clones are given a class, and other clones once, few, many or no size at all.

V,J,size,D,length,CDR3,DNA
TRBV19,TRBJ2-7,few,TRBD2,16,CASRGPGLAKAYEQYF,TGTGCCAGTAGGGGACCGGGACTAGCGAAAGCCTACGAGCAGTACTTC
TRBV7-2,TRBJ2-1,.,TRBD1,15,CASSFQGAVYNEQFF,TGTGCCAGCAGCTTCCAGGGGGCTGTCTACAATGAGCAGTTCTTC
TRBV11-2,TRBJ2-1,few,TRBD2,16,CASSLVTSGPYNEQFF,TGTGCCAGCAGCTTAGTGACTAGCGGACCGTACAATGAGCAGTTCTTC
TRBV6-2/TRBV6-3,TRBJ2-5,.,.,16,CASSSYYRLVRETQYF,TGTGCCAGCAGCTCGTACTATCGTCTCGTGAGGGAGACCCAGTACTTC
TRBV24-1,TRBJ2-1,.,.,12,CATSVAGASQFF,TGTGCCACCAGTGTAGCAGGGGCATCGCAGTTCTTC
TRBV6-1,TRBJ2-3,.,TRBD1,17,CASRVRQGRSGTDTQYF,TGTGCCAGCCGGGTGAGACAGGGGCGATCCGGCACAGATACGCAGTATTTT
TRBV29-1,TRBJ2-1,few,.,14,CSVELGAVYNEQFF,TGCAGCGTTGAGCTAGGAGCGGTTTACAATGAGCAGTTCTTC
TRBV5-1,TRBJ2-3,.,TRBD1,15,CASRLRGQRTDTQYF,TGCGCCAGCCGACTAAGGGGGCAGAGGACAGATACGCAGTATTTT
TRBV4-3,TRBJ2-2,few,.,13,CASSQEYGGELFF,TGCGCCAGCAGCCAAGAGTATGGCGGGGAGCTGTTTTTT
TRBV4-1,TRBJ1-2,.,.,13,CASSQVSGSGYTF,TGCGCCAGCAGCCAGGTTAGTGGCAGTGGCTACACCTTC
TRBV4-2,TRBJ1-1,few,.,15,CASSQDRALGKATFF,TGTGCCAGCAGCCAAGATCGGGCGCTCGGGAAGGCAACTTTCTTT
TRBV20-1,TRBJ2-7,.,TRBD2,13,CSASSGEPYEQYF,TGCAGTGCTAGCAGCGGGGAACCCTACGAGCAGTACTTC
TRBV7-7,TRBJ1-6,.,TRBD1,18,CASSLGGQGSSYNSPLHF,TGTGCTAGCAGCTTAGGGGGACAGGGGAGCTCCTATAATTCACCCCTCCACTTT
TRBV6-5,TRBJ1-1,few,.,15,CASSYAAREGTEAFF,TGTGCCAGCAGTTACGCGGCCAGGGAGGGCACTGAAGCTTTCTTT
TRBV12-5,TRBJ1-5,.,TRBD1,19,CASGKLGGRGRSSNQPQHF,TGTGCTAGTGGTAAATTAGGGGGCAGGGGGCGTAGTAGCAATCAGCCCCAGCATTTT
TRBV24-1,TRBJ2-5,.,.,15,CATSEHGGLEETQYF,TGTGCCACCAGTGAGCATGGGGGGTTGGAAGAGACCCAGTACTTC
TRBV29-1,TRBJ2-5,few,TRBD2,14,CSVTPAGGRETQYF,TGCAGCGTCACCCCAGCGGGGGGGCGGGAGACCCAGTACTTC
TRBV6-6,TRBJ1-1,few,.,13,CASRRTENTEAFF,TGTGCCAGCAGGCGGACCGAGAACACTGAAGCTTTCTTT
TRBV20-1,TRBJ1-3,few,.,16,CSARDPNPWGGNTIYF,TGCAGTGCTAGAGACCCCAACCCCTGGGGGGGAAACACCATATATTTT
TRBV6-1,TRBJ2-3,few,.,15,CASSGLTGFPDTQYF,TGTGCCAGCAGTGGCCTTACAGGGTTCCCAGATACGCAGTATTTT
TRBV4-1,TRBJ2-5,.,.,14,CASSHLTGRETQYF,TGCGCCAGCAGCCATCTCACAGGGCGGGAGACCCAGTACTTC
TRBV5-1,TRBJ2-6,.,.,17,CASSYGPVDSGANVLTF,TGCGCCAGCAGTTATGGCCCAGTAGACTCTGGGGCCAACGTCCTGACTTTC
TRBV7-3,TRBJ1-1,.,.,15,CASSLNRQLNTEAFF,TGTGCCAGCAGCTTAAATAGACAACTGAACACTGAAGCTTTCTTT
TRBV12-3/TRBV12-4,TRBJ2-7,few,TRBD2,14,CASSSGGSYYEQYF,TGTGCCAGCAGTTCGGGGGGGTCCTACTACGAGCAGTACTTC
TRBV7-3,TRBJ2-3,once,TRBD2,16,CASSPRTLAGADTQYF,TGTGCCAGCAGCCCTAGGACACTAGCGGGGGCAGATACGCAGTATTTT
TRBV27,TRBJ2-5,many,.,15,CASSLSGLLRETQYF,TGTGCCAGCAGTTTATCGGGCCTTCTCAGGGAGACCCAGTACTTC
TRBV4-3,TRBJ2-4,.,TRBD2,14,CASSQEPGGGIQYF,TGCGCCAGCAGCCAAGAGCCGGGAGGGGGCATTCAGTACTTC
TRBV12-3/TRBV12-4,TRBJ2-1,.,.,12,CASSLVFSGGFF,TGTGCCAGCAGTTTGGTCTTCTCTGGCGGATTCTTC
TRBV14,TRBJ2-3,.,TRBD2,20,CASSQRLLAGGPYYTDTQYF,TGTGCCAGCAGCCAAAGACTACTAGCGGGGGGTCCTTACTACACAGATACGCAGTATTTT
TRBV12-3/TRBV12-4,TRBJ2-3,.,.,16,CASSSPGTGSTDTQYF,TGTGCCAGCAGTTCCCCCGGGACCGGCAGCACAGATACGCAGTATTTT
TRBV7-2,TRBJ2-3,.,TRBD1,14,CASSSGTAWDTQYF,TGTGCCAGCAGCTCGGGGACAGCCTGGGATACGCAGTATTTT
TRBV29-1,TRBJ1-1,.,.,12,CSADDSNTEAFF,TGCAGCGCTGACGACAGTAACACTGAAGCTTTCTTT
TRBV5-1,TRBJ2-3,.,.,13,CASSPLPFDTQYF,TGCGCCAGCAGCCCCCTCCCCTTTGATACGCAGTATTTT
TRBV7-2,TRBJ2-7,few,.,15,CASSLRRGYSYEQYF,TGTGCCAGCAGCCTAAGACGTGGCTATTCCTACGAGCAGTACTTC
TRBV7-2,TRBJ2-3,.,TRBD2,16,CASSHTSGGSGYTQYF,TGTGCCAGCAGTCATACTAGCGGGGGGTCGGGATATACGCAGTATTTT
TRBV18,TRBJ1-2,few,.,13,CASSPPTDYGYTF,TGTGCCAGCTCACCACCAACAGACTATGGCTACACCTTC
TRBV5-4,TRBJ2-5,few,TRBD2,15,CASSLALAMIETQYF,TGTGCCAGCAGCTTGGCACTAGCGATGATAGAGACCCAGTACTTC
TRBV20-1,TRBJ2-3,few,TRBD2,15,CSAFPSAGVGDTQYF,TGCAGTGCTTTCCCCTCAGCGGGGGTTGGAGATACGCAGTATTTT
TRBV7-2,TRBJ2-3,.,.,16,CASSLTNPGGTDTQYF,TGTGCCAGCAGCTTAACTAACCCGGGGGGCACAGATACGCAGTATTTT
TRBV29-1,TRBJ2-2,few,.,13,CSGEGSIPGELFF,TGCAGCGGCGAAGGGAGTATTCCCGGGGAGCTGTTTTTT
TRBV12-3/TRBV12-4,TRBJ1-1,.,.,15,CASSTKGGMNTEAFF,TGTGCCAGCAGTACCAAGGGGGGGATGAACACTGAAGCTTTCTTT
TRBV5-1,TRBJ2-5,.,TRBD2,15,CASSGTSGVAETQYF,TGCGCCAGCAGCGGGACTAGCGGGGTCGCAGAGACCCAGTACTTC
TRBV14,TRBJ1-4,.,.,18,CASSQATPTQGWGEKLFF,TGTGCCAGCAGCCAAGCAACGCCGACCCAAGGGTGGGGTGAAAAACTGTTTTTT
TRBV4-1,TRBJ1-1,few,TRBD1,14,CASSQPGQGLEAFF,TGCGCCAGCAGCCAACCGGGACAGGGTCTTGAAGCTTTCTTT
TRBV5-8,TRBJ1-5,.,.,13,CASSRLGDQPQHF,TGTGCCAGCAGCCGGTTAGGCGATCAGCCCCAGCATTTT
TRBV5-1,TRBJ2-5,.,.,14,CASSLETVRETQYF,TGCGCCAGCAGCTTGGAAACGGTCCGGGAGACCCAGTACTTC
TRBV12-5,TRBJ1-6,few,.,14,CASGIEGFNSPLHF,TGTGCTAGTGGGATCGAGGGGTTTAATTCACCCCTCCACTTT
TRBV7-2,TRBJ1-6,few,.,15,CASSQGQGLLSPLHF,TGTGCCAGCAGCCAAGGGCAGGGTTTATTATCACCCCTCCACTTT
TRBV5-6,TRBJ2-1,.,TRBD1,16,CASSPDRGHGYNEQFF,TGTGCCAGCAGCCCAGACAGGGGGCACGGCTACAATGAGCAGTTCTTC
TRBV5-1,TRBJ2-7,.,TRBD2,16,CASSLDTREPSYEQYF,TGCGCCAGCAGCTTGGATACGCGGGAGCCCTCCTACGAGCAGTACTTC
TRBV20-1,TRBJ1-1,few,.,14,CSARDSTTGSEAFF,TGCAGTGCTAGAGATTCCACCACAGGGTCTGAAGCTTTCTTT
TRBV14,TRBJ2-3,.,.,16,CASSQPRGASTDTQYF,TGTGCCAGCAGCCAACCGAGGGGAGCTAGCACAGATACGCAGTATTTT
TRBV5-1,TRBJ2-3,few,TRBD1,16,CASSFLRTGGTDTQYF,TGCGCCAGCAGCTTTTTACGGACAGGCGGCACAGATACGCAGTATTTT
TRBV3-1,TRBJ2-5,.,.,21,CASSQPQDLTATNPIQETQYF,TGTGCCAGCAGCCAACCTCAGGACCTGACAGCAACAAACCCAATCCAAGAGACCCAGTACTTC
TRBV7-9,TRBJ1-1,few,.,12,CASSLGTIEAFF,TGTGCCAGCAGCTTAGGGACCATTGAAGCTTTCTTT